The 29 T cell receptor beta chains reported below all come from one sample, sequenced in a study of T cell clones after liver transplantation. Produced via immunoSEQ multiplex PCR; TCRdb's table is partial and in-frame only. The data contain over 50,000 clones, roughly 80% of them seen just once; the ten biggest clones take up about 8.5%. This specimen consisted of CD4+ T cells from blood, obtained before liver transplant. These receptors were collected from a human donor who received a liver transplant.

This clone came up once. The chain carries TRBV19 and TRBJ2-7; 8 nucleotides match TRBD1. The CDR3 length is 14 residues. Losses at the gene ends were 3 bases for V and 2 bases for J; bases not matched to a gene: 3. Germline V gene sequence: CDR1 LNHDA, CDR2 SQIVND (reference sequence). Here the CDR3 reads CASSIDRGPYEQYF. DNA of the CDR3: TGTGCCAGTAGTATCGACAGGGGCCCCTACGAGCAGTACTTC.

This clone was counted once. In DNA form, the CDR3 reads TGTGCCAGCAGCTCCCCCTCAGGGGTTGGGGCCAACGTCCTGACTTTC. Its protein is CASSSPSGVGANVLTF. The J gene is TRBJ2-6, the V gene TRBV5-5; a weak D match, TRBD1 (6 bases). Looked up from germline, CDR1 is SGHKS and CDR2 is YYEKEE (reference sequence). The length of the CDR3 is 16 residues. Trimming took off 3 bases at V and 3 bases at J, with 13 bases between the two ends.

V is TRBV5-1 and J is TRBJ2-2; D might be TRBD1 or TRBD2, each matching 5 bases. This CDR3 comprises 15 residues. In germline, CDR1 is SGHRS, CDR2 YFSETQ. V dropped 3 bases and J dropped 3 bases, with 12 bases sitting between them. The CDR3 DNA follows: TGCGCCAGCAGCTCCCGGGACCCCTACACCGGGGAGCTGTTTTTT. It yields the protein CASSSRDPYTGELFF. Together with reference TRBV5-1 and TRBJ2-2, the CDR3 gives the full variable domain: KAGVTQTPRYLIKTRGQQVTLSCSPISGHRSVSWYQQTPGQGLQFLFEYFSETQRNKGNFPGRFSGRQFSNSRSEMNVSTLELGDSALYLCASSSRDPYTGELFFGEGSRLTVL.

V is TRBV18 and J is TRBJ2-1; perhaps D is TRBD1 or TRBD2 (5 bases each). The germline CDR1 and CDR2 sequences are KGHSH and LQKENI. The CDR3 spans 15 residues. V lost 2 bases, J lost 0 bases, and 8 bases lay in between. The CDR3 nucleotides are TGTGCCAGCTCACCAGGGGCGGGCTCCTACAATGAGCAGTTCTTC. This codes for CASSPGAGSYNEQFF. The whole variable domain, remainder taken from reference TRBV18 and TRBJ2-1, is NAGVMQNPRHLVRRRGQEARLRCSPMKGHSHVYWYRQLPEEGLKFMVYLQKENIIDESGMPKERFSAEFPKEGPSILRIQQVVRGDSAAYFCASSPGAGSYNEQFFGPGTRLTVL.

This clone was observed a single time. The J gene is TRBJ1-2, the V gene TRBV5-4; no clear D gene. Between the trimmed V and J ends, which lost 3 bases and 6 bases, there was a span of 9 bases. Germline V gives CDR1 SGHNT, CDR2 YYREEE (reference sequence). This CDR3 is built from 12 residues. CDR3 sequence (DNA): TGTGCCAGCAGCTCCGGAGGGAATGGCTACACCTTC. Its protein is CASSSGGNGYTF.

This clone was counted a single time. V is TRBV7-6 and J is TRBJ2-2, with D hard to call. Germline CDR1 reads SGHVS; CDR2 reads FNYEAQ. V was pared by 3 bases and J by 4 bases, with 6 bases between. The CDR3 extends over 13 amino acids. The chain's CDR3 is CASSLGGTGELFF. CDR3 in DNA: TGTGCCAGCAGCTTGGGCGGCACCGGGGAGCTGTTTTTT.

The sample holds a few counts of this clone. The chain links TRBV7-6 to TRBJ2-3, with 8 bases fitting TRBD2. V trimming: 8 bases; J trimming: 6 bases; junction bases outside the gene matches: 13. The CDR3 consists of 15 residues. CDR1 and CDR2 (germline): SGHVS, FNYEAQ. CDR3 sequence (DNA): TGTGCCAGCGGCCCACTTGGCGGGGGGACGGATACGCAGTATTTT. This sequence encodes CASGPLGGGTDTQYF.

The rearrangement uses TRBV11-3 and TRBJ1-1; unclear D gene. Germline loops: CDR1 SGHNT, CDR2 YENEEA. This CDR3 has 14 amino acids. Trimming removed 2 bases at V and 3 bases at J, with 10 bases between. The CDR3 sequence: CASSLSQTDTEAFF. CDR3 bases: TGTGCCAGCAGCTTATCCCAGACGGACACTGAAGCTTTCTTT.

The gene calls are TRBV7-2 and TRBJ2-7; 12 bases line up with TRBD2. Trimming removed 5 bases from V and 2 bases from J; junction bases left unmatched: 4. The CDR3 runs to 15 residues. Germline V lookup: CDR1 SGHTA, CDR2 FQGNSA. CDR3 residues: CASSTGLAGPYEQYF. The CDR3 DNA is TGTGCCAGCAGCACTGGACTAGCGGGGCCCTACGAGCAGTACTTC.

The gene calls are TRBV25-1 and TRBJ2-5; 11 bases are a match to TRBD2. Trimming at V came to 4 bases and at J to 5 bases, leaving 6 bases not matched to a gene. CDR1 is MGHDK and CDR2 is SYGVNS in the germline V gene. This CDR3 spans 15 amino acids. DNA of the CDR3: TGTGCCAGCAGTGGTACTAGCGGGGGTGGGGAGACCCAGTACTTC. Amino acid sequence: CASSGTSGGGETQYF.

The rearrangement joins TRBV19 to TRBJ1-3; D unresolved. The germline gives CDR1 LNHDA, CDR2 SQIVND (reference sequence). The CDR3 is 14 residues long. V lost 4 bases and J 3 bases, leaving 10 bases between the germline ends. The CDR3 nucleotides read TGTGCCAGTAGTAGGTCAGATCATGGAAACACCATATATTTT. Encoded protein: CASSRSDHGNTIYF.

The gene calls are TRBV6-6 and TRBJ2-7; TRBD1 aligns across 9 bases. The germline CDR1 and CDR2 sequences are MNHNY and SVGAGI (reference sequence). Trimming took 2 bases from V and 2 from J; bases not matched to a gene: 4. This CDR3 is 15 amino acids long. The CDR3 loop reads CASSYGGQGAYEQYF. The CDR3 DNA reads TGTGCCAGCAGTTACGGGGGACAGGGTGCCTACGAGCAGTACTTC.

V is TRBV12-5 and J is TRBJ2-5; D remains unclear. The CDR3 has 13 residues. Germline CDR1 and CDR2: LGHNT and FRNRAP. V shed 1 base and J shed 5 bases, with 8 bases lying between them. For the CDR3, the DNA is TGTGCTAGTGGTTTGGGAGTTCAGGAGACCCAGTACTTC. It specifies CASGLGVQETQYF.

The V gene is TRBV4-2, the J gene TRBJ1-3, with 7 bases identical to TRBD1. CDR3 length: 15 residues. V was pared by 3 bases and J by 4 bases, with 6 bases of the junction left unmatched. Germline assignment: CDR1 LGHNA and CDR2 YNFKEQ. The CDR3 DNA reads TGTGCCAGCAGCCAGACGACAGGGCAAGGAAACACCATATATTTT. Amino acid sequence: CASSQTTGQGNTIYF.

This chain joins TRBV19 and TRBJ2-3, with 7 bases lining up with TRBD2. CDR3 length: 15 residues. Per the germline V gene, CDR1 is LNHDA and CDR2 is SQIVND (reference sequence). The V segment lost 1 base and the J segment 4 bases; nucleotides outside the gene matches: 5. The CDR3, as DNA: TGTGCCAGTAGTATAGGGATGCGGGGGTCAGATACGCAGTATTTT. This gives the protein CASSIGMRGSDTQYF.

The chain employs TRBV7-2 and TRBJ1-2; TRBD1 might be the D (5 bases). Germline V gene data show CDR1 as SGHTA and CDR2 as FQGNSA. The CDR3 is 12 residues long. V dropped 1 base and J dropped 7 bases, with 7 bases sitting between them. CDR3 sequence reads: CASSLERGGYTF. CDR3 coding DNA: TGTGCCAGCAGCTTAGAAAGGGGTGGCTACACCTTC.

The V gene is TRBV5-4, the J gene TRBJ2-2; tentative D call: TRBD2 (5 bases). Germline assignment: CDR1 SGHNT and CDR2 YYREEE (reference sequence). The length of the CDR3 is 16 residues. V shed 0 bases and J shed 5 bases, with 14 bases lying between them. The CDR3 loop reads CASSLGGSARTGELFF. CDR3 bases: TGTGCCAGCAGCTTGGGTGGGAGTGCTAGGACCGGGGAGCTGTTTTTT.

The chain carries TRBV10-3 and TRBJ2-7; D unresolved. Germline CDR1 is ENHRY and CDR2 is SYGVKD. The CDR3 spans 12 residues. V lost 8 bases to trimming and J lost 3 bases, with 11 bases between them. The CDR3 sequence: CAISQVSYEQYF. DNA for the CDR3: TGTGCCATCTCCCAGGTTAGCTACGAGCAGTACTTC.

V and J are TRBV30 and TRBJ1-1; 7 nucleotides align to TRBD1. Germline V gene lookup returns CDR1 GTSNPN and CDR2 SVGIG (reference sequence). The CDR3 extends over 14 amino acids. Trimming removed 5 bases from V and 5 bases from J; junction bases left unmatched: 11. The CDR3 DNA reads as TGTGCCTGGGGGGACAGCGGTATACGGACTGAAGCTTTCTTT. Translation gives CAWGDSGIRTEAFF.

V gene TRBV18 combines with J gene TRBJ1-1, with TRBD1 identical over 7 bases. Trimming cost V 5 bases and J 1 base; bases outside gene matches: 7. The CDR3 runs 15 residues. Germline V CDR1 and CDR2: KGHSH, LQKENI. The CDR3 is CASSIGQDWNTEAFF. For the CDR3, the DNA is TGTGCCAGCTCAATTGGACAGGACTGGAACACTGAAGCTTTCTTT.

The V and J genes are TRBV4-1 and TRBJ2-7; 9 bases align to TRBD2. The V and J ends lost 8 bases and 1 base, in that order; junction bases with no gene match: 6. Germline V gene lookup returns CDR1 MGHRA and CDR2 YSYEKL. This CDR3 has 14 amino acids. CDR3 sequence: CASRAGGGSYEQYF. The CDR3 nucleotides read TGCGCCAGCCGAGCGGGGGGCGGTTCCTACGAGCAGTACTTC.

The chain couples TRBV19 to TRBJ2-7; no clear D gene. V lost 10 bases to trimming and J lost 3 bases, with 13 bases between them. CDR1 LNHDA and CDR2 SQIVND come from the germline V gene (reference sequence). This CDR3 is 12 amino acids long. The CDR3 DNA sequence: TGTGCCACCCAGACCCCCCTCTACGAGCAGTACTTC. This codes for CATQTPLYEQYF. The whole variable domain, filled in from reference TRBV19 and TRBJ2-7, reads DGGITQSPKYLFRKEGQNVTLSCEQNLNHDAMYWYRQDPGQGLRLIYYSQIVNDFQKGDIAEGYSVSREKKESFPLTVTSAQKNPTAFYLCATQTPLYEQYFGPGTRLTVT.

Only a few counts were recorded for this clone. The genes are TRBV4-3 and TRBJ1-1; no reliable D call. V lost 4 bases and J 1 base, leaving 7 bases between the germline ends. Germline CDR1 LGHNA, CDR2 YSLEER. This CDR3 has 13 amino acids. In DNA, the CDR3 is TGCGCCAGCAGCCGGATAGGGAACACTGAAGCTTTCTTT. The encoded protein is CASSRIGNTEAFF.

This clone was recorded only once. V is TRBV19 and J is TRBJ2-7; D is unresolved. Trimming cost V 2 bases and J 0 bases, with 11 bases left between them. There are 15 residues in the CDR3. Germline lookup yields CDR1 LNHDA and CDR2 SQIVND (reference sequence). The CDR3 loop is CASSINRPSSYEQYF. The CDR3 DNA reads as TGTGCCAGTAGTATAAACCGACCAAGCTCCTACGAGCAGTACTTC. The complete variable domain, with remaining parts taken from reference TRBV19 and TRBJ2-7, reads DGGITQSPKYLFRKEGQNVTLSCEQNLNHDAMYWYRQDPGQGLRLIYYSQIVNDFQKGDIAEGYSVSREKKESFPLTVTSAQKNPTAFYLCASSINRPSSYEQYFGPGTRLTVT.

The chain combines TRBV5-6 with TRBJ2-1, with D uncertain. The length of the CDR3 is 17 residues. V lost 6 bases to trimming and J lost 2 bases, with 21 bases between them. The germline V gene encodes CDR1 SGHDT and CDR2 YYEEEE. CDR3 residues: CASITLRIAETYNEQFF. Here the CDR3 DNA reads TGTGCCAGCATCACGCTTAGAATAGCTGAGACCTACAATGAGCAGTTCTTC.

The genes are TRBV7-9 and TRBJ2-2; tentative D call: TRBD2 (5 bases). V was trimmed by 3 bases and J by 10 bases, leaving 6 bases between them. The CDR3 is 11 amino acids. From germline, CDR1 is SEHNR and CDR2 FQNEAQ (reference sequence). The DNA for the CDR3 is TGTGCCAGCAGCTTGACTATGGAGCTGTTTTTT. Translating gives CASSLTMELFF.

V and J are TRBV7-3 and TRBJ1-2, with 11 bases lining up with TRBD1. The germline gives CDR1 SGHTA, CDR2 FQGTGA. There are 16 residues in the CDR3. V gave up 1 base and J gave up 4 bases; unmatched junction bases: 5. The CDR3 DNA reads TGTGCCAGCAGCTTAAGGGGACAGGGGGTTGGCTATGGCTACACCTTC. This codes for CASSLRGQGVGYGYTF.

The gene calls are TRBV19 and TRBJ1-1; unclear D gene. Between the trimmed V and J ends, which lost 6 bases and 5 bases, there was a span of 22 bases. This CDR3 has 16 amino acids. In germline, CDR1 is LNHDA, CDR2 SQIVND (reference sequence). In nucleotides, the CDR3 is TGTGCCAGTAGCCCTGGTGGGAGGTCCACTGGGACTGAAGCTTTCTTT. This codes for CASSPGGRSTGTEAFF.

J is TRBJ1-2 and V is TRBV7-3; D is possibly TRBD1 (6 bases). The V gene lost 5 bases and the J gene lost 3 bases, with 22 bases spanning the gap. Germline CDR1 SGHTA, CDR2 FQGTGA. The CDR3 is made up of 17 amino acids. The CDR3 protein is CASSPDPGASRYYGYTF. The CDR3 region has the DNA TGTGCCAGCAGCCCCGATCCAGGGGCCAGCCGATACTATGGCTACACCTTC.